The present T cell receptor beta chain was sequenced within a study of blood T cell repertoires in COVID-19 (dated by TCRdb to the early 2020s). For the wider study: The collaborator samples originated in the United States, Italy and Spain and spanned the acute and convalescent phases of COVID-19. Where available, HLA class I and class II types were taken from metadata supplied by the sample provider and were not determined by assay-based typing. A de-identified subject ID, COVID-19 status, age in years and sex were almost always included in the sample metadata. The samples were drawn from two sources: the first 160 participants of the ongoing ImmuneRACE study, and 1,200 or so subjects contributed by 6 global collaborators. The prospective study material was composed of cDNA or gDNA derived from T cells, B-cell-depleted T cells, or PBMCs. The repertoires were made available in a free public database intended to serve as a resource for research on the immune response to SARS-CoV-2. The dataset comprised deeply sampled blood TCRbeta repertoires from subjects exposed to, actively infected with, or recovered from COVID-19.

On the study overall, not on this receptor specifically: How much clinical and demographic metadata was included differed by source and by participant, and the metadata was provided uncurated.

Comments on this clone: Its antigen specificity is not known. No base quality information exists; no much larger clone differs at one position.

Collaborating institutions collected whole blood in K2EDTA tubes following their own protocols. For TCRbeta analysis, collaborator samples were shipped as frozen whole blood, as isolated PBMCs, or as DNA extracted from either sample type. The CDR3 goes from the cysteine to the phenylalanine over 12 residues. CDR3 DNA only is kept here, 36 bases in frame from base 1. Trimming removed 4 bases from V and 4 bases from J, leaving 6 bases between the germline ends. CDR1 and CDR2 are drawn from the germline V gene: KGHDR, SFDVKD. The immunoSEQ Assay, a bias-controlled multiplex PCR, was used to amplify TCRbeta CDR3 regions from genomic DNA. On the study's bioinformatics: Nucleated cell counts per sample were estimated from amplification of reference gene primers within the assay. To quantify the absolute abundance of each unique TCRbeta CDR3 rearrangement, sequence reads were collapsed and filtered. Productive Simpson clonality was computed per sample as the square root of Simpson's diversity index over productive rearrangements. Here the immuneACCESS table is served through TCRdb, limited to in-frame sequences with V and J called. Missing clones are a known gap in these copies; in checked studies unresolved V genes cover under half, and the rest lacks a known reason. V, J and clone size reflect that table, while D and trimming were determined from the DNA. This sample holds 150,000 to 200,000 clones; about 74% were observed only once. Approximately 8% of the sample is in the top ten clones.

The sequence links TRBV24-1 to TRBJ2-5, with the D gene not clear enough to name. This receptor was identified in a man in his sixties with acute or convalescent COVID-19. Sample: peripheral blood. The CDR3 region: CATSDSSETQYF. The nucleotide sequence reads as follows: TGTGCCACCAGTGACTCCTCAGAGACCCAGTACTTC.